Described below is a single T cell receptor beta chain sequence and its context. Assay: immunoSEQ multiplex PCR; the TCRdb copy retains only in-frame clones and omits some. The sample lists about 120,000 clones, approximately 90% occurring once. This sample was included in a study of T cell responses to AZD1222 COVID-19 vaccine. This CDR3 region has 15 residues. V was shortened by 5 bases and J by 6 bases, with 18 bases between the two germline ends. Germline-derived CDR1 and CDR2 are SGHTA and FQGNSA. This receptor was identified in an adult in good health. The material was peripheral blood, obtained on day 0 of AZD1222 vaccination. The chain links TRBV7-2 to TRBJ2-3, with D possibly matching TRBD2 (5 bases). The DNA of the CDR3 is TGTGCCAGCAGCCCTGCTTCCCGTAGCGAGGATACGCAGTATTTT. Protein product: CASSPASRSEDTQYF.